These 26 T cell receptor beta chains were all obtained from the same sample, sequenced in a study of cytomegalovirus exposure and HLA in healthy donors. Vbeta (60) and Jbeta (13) primers were used in the PCR. Profiled with immunoSEQ multiplex PCR; TCRdb holds only in-frame clones, not every one. The repertoire holds 150,000 to 200,000 clones, 60% to 80% seen once, with about 1.4% in the top ten. Source material: PBMCs. The origin of the receptors is a young woman in good health and CMV-seronegative.

The rearrangement uses TRBV6-1 and TRBJ2-3; 9 positions match TRBD2. In germline, CDR1 is MNHNS, CDR2 SASEGT. V shed 7 bases and J 9 bases; nucleotides not matched to a gene: 14. The CDR3 covers 15 residues. The CDR3 DNA sequence: TGTGCCAGCACGGGCGGGTTAGCGGGGGAAAGCACGCAGTATTTT. Residues: CASTGGLAGESTQYF.

V gene TRBV5-1 combines with J gene TRBJ1-3; D is possibly TRBD1 (5 bases). Germline loops: CDR1 SGHRS, CDR2 YFSETQ. This CDR3 has 17 residues. Deletions cut 1 base from V and 2 bases from J, with 16 bases between. CDR3 bases: TGCGCCAGCAGCTTGCATTCCAGGGATGTCGCTGGAAACACCATATATTTT. Translating gives CASSLHSRDVAGNTIYF.

This clone has just a few counts. The V call is TRBV6-5, the J call TRBJ1-1; 7 nucleotides line up with TRBD1. V was clipped by 2 bases and J by 5 bases; unmatched bases: 8. The CDR3 loop spans 15 amino acids. The V gene's germline CDR1 is MNHEY and CDR2 SVGAGI. The DNA for the CDR3 is TGTGCCAGCAGTTACAAGGGGGCGCGTGGGACTGAAGCTTTCTTT. It yields the protein CASSYKGARGTEAFF.

A single count supports this clone. The chain couples TRBV27 to TRBJ1-1; 10 bases are a match to TRBD1. The germline gives CDR1 MNHEY, CDR2 SMNVEV (reference sequence). With V trimmed by 6 bases and J by 8 bases, 9 bases remained unmatched. CDR3 length: 14 residues. The CDR3 protein is CASSPGTGVGEAFF. CDR3 bases: TGTGCCAGCAGCCCCGGGACAGGGGTAGGGGAAGCTTTCTTT.

This chain uses TRBV2 with TRBJ1-2; 8 bases are shared with TRBD1. Germline CDR1 is SNHLY and CDR2 is FYNNEI. The CDR3 covers 15 residues. Trimming at V came to 7 bases and at J to 5 bases, leaving 12 bases not matched to a gene. Here the CDR3 DNA reads TGTGCCAGCACTCAAAACCAGGGACAGGCATATGGCTACACCTTC. It encodes CASTQNQGQAYGYTF.

This chain links TRBV28 with TRBJ1-4; D gene ambiguous. The CDR3 is 14 amino acids. CDR1 is MDHEN, CDR2 SYDVKM, per germline. V lost 1 base and J 5 bases, leaving 8 bases between the germline ends. The CDR3 sequence: CASSLLANNEKLFF. The CDR3 DNA sequence: TGTGCCAGCAGTTTATTGGCCAACAATGAAAAACTGTTTTTT. The variable domain in full, completed from reference TRBV28 and TRBJ1-4, reads DVKVTQSSRYLVKRTGEKVFLECVQDMDHENMFWYRQDPGLGLRLIYFSYDVKMKEKGDIPEGYSVSREKKERFSLILESASTNQTSMYLCASSLLANNEKLFFGSGTQLSVL.

The chain couples TRBV10-3 to TRBJ1-1, with D possibly being TRBD1 (6 bases). The V end was cut by 6 bases, the J end by 6 bases, with 14 bases between. CDR1 is ENHRY, CDR2 SYGVKD, per germline. This CDR3 has 13 residues. The CDR3 sequence: CAIRDRSRPEAFF. In DNA, the CDR3 is TGTGCCATCAGGGACAGATCCAGGCCTGAAGCTTTCTTT.

This clone was counted a few times. V and J are TRBV25-1 and TRBJ2-1, with 7 positions matching TRBD2. V trimming: 5 bases; J trimming: 10 bases; junction bases outside the gene matches: 8. Germline V gene data show CDR1 as MGHDK and CDR2 as SYGVNS. The CDR3 is made up of 13 amino acids. The CDR3 protein is CASSLGLMGEQFF. CDR3 coding DNA: TGTGCCAGCAGTCTGGGACTAATGGGGGAGCAGTTCTTC.

The chain carries TRBV5-1 and TRBJ2-3; D not certain. Between the trimmed V and J ends, which lost 4 bases and 2 bases, there was a span of 14 bases. Germline CDR1 and CDR2: SGHRS and YFSETQ. The CDR3 spans 15 residues. CDR3 amino acids: CASSPIAFATDTQYF. CDR3 nucleotides: TGCGCCAGCAGCCCAATAGCCTTTGCCACAGATACGCAGTATTTT.

The chain has TRBV5-5 and TRBJ1-1; D is ambiguous. Trimming stripped 2 bases from V and 5 bases from J, with 7 bases between. This CDR3 comprises 12 residues. Germline V gives CDR1 SGHKS, CDR2 YYEKEE (reference sequence). The DNA for the CDR3 is TGTGCCAGCAGCTTTGAACGGACTGAAGCTTTCTTT. Translating gives CASSFERTEAFF.

The gene calls are TRBV10-2 and TRBJ1-4; no reliable D call. The CDR3 is 15 residues long. Germline V gene data show CDR1 as WSHSY and CDR2 as SAAADI. The germline V and J ends were trimmed by 8 bases and 0 bases, with 13 bases remaining between them. The CDR3 region is CASSRRDSTNEKLFF. In nucleotides, the CDR3 is TGCGCCAGCTCGAGGAGAGATTCAACTAATGAAAAACTGTTTTTT.

The J gene is TRBJ1-2, the V gene TRBV19; TRBD1 matches 10 bases. The junction had 18 bases not matched to a gene; V was cut back by 10 bases and J by 7 bases. Germline-derived CDR1 and CDR2 are LNHDA and SQIVND (reference sequence). The CDR3 runs 16 residues. The CDR3 DNA reads TGTGCCACCTTACCCTCTTTCGTAGACAGGGGGCTTGGCTACACCTTC. The encoded protein is CATLPSFVDRGLGYTF.

The V gene is TRBV9, the J gene TRBJ2-3; possibly TRBD2 for D (6 bases). Germline V CDR1 and CDR2: SGDLS, YYNGEE. Trimming removed 2 bases from V and 6 bases from J, with 13 bases in between. The CDR3 runs to 14 residues. CDR3 loop: CASSVGLSPDTQYF. In DNA, the CDR3 is TGTGCCAGCAGCGTGGGACTTTCTCCCGATACGCAGTATTTT.

The chain is built from TRBV29-1 and TRBJ1-2, with D unclear. Trimming shortened V by 2 bases and J by 6 bases, and 13 bases separated the two germline ends. Germline values: CDR1 SQVTM, CDR2 ANQGSEA. The length of the CDR3 is 13 residues. The CDR3 DNA reads TGCAGCGTTGAATTACTTTCCTCACATGGCTACACCTTC. This codes for CSVELLSSHGYTF.

The chain couples TRBV5-4 to TRBJ1-1, with 7 bases matching TRBD1. Losses at the gene ends were 5 bases for V and 0 bases for J; bases not matched to a gene: 7. The germline V gene encodes CDR1 SGHNT and CDR2 YYREEE (reference sequence). This CDR3 region has 15 residues. The DNA for the CDR3 is TGTGCCAGCAGACTTGACAGGGACCTGAACACTGAAGCTTTCTTT. Protein product: CASRLDRDLNTEAFF.

The chain couples TRBV5-5 to TRBJ1-2; 9 positions match TRBD1. CDR3 length equals 15 residues. Germline CDR1 and CDR2: SGHKS and YYEKEE (reference sequence). V trimming: 4 bases; J trimming: 4 bases; junction bases outside the gene matches: 8. The CDR3 here is CASSEGTGKGYGYTF. The DNA for the CDR3 is TGTGCCAGCAGCGAGGGGACAGGGAAAGGCTATGGCTACACCTTC.

DNA of the CDR3: TGTGCCAGCAGTGATCGTGGGGCCCCCTACGAGCAGTACTTC. Translated: CASSDRGAPYEQYF. The genes are TRBV6-1 and TRBJ2-7; the D gene is possibly TRBD1 (5 bases). CDR3 size: 14 residues. In germline, CDR1 is MNHNS, CDR2 SASEGT. The V end lost 3 bases, the J end lost 2 bases, and 11 bases lay between the germline ends.

Written as DNA, the CDR3 is TGTGCCAGACAGGGACAGTTGTCCTCCTACGAGCAGTACTTC. It yields the protein CARQGQLSSYEQYF. This chain links TRBV2 with TRBJ2-7; 7 bases agree with TRBD1. Germline-derived CDR1 and CDR2 are SNHLY and FYNNEI. V was pared by 9 bases and J by 0 bases, with 8 bases of the junction left unmatched. This CDR3 has 14 residues.

The rearrangement links TRBV7-9 to TRBJ2-3, with 10 positions matching TRBD2. Germline CDR1 and CDR2: SEHNR and FQNEAQ (reference sequence). The ends lost 7 bases at V and 4 bases at J; junction bases unmatched: 2. The CDR3 is 13 residues long. The CDR3: CASIAGGADTQYF. For the CDR3, the DNA is TGTGCCAGCATAGCGGGGGGAGCAGATACGCAGTATTTT. Looking up the rest from reference TRBV7-9 and TRBJ2-3 gives the full variable domain: DTGVSQNPRHKITKRGQNVTFRCDPISEHNRLYWYRQTLGQGPEFLTYFQNEAQLEKSRLLSDRFSAERPKGSFSTLEIQRTEQGDSAMYLCASIAGGADTQYFGPGTRLTVL.

This sequence joins TRBV19 and TRBJ2-1, with D uncertain. Germline CDR1 is LNHDA and CDR2 is SQIVND (reference sequence). This CDR3 is built from 11 residues. Trimming pared 5 bases from V and 7 bases from J, leaving 6 bases between. Here the CDR3 reads CASSVRNEQFF. Written as DNA, the CDR3 is TGTGCCAGTAGTGTCAGAAATGAGCAGTTCTTC.

This rearrangement joins TRBV5-1 to TRBJ1-6; no clear D. Germline V gives CDR1 SGHRS, CDR2 YFSETQ. The CDR3 is made up of 15 amino acids. The ends were cut back, 0 bases at V and 9 bases at J, with 13 bases in the middle. CDR3 DNA: TGCGCCAGCAGCTTGGCCTACCAACCCGTTTCACCCCTCCACTTT. Amino acids: CASSLAYQPVSPLHF.

The chain links TRBV7-9 to TRBJ1-3; D remains ambiguous. V was trimmed by 5 bases and J by 0 bases, leaving 17 bases between them. The CDR3 consists of 17 residues. The V gene's germline CDR1 is SEHNR and CDR2 FQNEAQ (reference sequence). CDR3 nucleotides: TGTGCCAGCAGCATTTGGGCGTTGGGCAGCTCTGGAAACACCATATATTTT. This translates into CASSIWALGSSGNTIYF.

In nucleotides, the CDR3 is TGTGCCACCAGCAGGTACAGGGAAGGGGATTCACCCCTCCACTTT. Translating gives CATSRYREGDSPLHF. The J gene is TRBJ1-6, the V gene TRBV15; maybe TRBD1 (6 bases). The CDR3 consists of 15 residues. In germline, CDR1 is LNHNV, CDR2 YYDKDF (reference sequence). Trimming pared 3 bases from V and 8 bases from J, leaving 14 bases between. Drawing the rest from reference TRBV15 and TRBJ1-6, the complete variable domain is DAMVIQNPRYQVTQFGKPVTLSCSQTLNHNVMYWYQQKSSQAPKLLFHYYDKDFNNEADTPDNFQSRRPNTSFCFLDIRSPGLGDTAMYLCATSRYREGDSPLHFGNGTRLTVT.

The chain has TRBV14 and TRBJ2-1; D unresolved. CDR3 length: 13 residues. CDR1 SGHDN and CDR2 FVKESK come from the germline V gene. V was cut by 0 bases and J by 5 bases, with 5 bases left in between. The CDR3 coding sequence is TGTGCCAGCAGCCAAGATGTAAACAATGAGCAGTTCTTC. Translating it yields CASSQDVNNEQFF. Using reference TRBV14 and TRBJ2-1 for the parts outside the CDR3, the full variable domain is EAGVTQFPSHSVIEKGQTVTLRCDPISGHDNLYWYRRVMGKEIKFLLHFVKESKQDESGMPNNRFLAERTGGTYSTLKVQPAELEDSGVYFCASSQDVNNEQFFGPGTRLTVL.

This clone was seen more than once but under ten times. V is TRBV4-2 and J is TRBJ1-2; a possible D gene is TRBD1 (5 bases). Germline V gives CDR1 LGHNA, CDR2 YNFKEQ. There are 15 residues in the CDR3. V was cut by 0 bases and J by 4 bases, with 12 bases left in between. The CDR3 DNA follows: TGTGCCAGCAGCCAAGACCCGCAGGGAACCTATGGCTACACCTTC. It specifies CASSQDPQGTYGYTF.

The V call is TRBV5-4, the J call TRBJ2-1; maybe TRBD2 (5 bases). The CDR3 is 14 amino acids. Trimming cost V 7 bases and J 7 bases, with 18 bases left between them. From germline, CDR1 is SGHNT and CDR2 YYREEE (reference sequence). The DNA for the CDR3 is TGTGCCAGCTCTGCGACGGGGAGCCGGAATGAGCAGTTCTTC. This codes for CASSATGSRNEQFF.